The 5 T cell receptor beta chains below come from one sample, sequenced in a study of beta chain features in type 1 diabetes. Of the isolated RNA, all was reverse transcribed, and so the sequenced material was expressed TCRB transcripts. TCRdb keeps only in-frame clones here, not all; method: immunoSEQ multiplex PCR. Of about 320,000 clones in the sample, roughly 15% were seen once. Sequences were obtained from central memory CD4+ T cells from blood. The receptors were gathered from a man under 40 in good health.

J is TRBJ2-1 and V is TRBV5-6; D uncertain. The CDR3 length is 13 residues. V was shortened by 3 bases and J by 7 bases, with 11 bases between the two germline ends. Germline CDR1 reads SGHDT; CDR2 reads YYEEEE. CDR3 amino acids: CASSSTPHNEQFF. CDR3 DNA sequence: TGTGCCAGCAGCTCGACTCCCCATAATGAGCAGTTCTTC.

This clone appeared a few times. The chain carries TRBV6-5 and TRBJ1-5, with D tentatively TRBD1 (6 bases). CDR1 MNHEY and CDR2 SVGAGI come from the germline V gene. The CDR3 loop spans 14 amino acids. V shed 6 bases and J shed 6 bases, with 15 bases lying between them. Written as DNA, the CDR3 is TGTGCCAGCAGACCCCAGGGGATCGGTCAGCCCCAGCATTTT. Residues: CASRPQGIGQPQHF.

The genes are TRBV7-8 and TRBJ2-5, with D unresolved. CDR3 length equals 12 residues. V gave up 5 bases and J gave up 0 bases, with 4 bases separating them. Germline loops: CDR1 SGHVS, CDR2 FQNEAQ. CDR3 sequence: CASSKYQETQYF. The CDR3, as DNA: TGTGCCAGCAGCAAATACCAAGAGACCCAGTACTTC.

In this sample, this clone turned up a few times. The V gene is TRBV7-2, the J gene TRBJ2-6; D call uncertain. Germline V gene sequence: CDR1 SGHTA, CDR2 FQGNSA. V lost 1 base, J lost 4 bases, and 8 bases lay in between. The CDR3 sequence is 15 residues long. CDR3 DNA: TGTGCCAGCAGCTTAGGGGCGCCCGGGGCCAACGTCCTGACTTTC. Its translation: CASSLGAPGANVLTF.

This sequence joins TRBV19 and TRBJ2-3, with TRBD2 as a possible D gene (6 bases). V lost 8 bases and J 1 base, leaving 19 bases between the germline ends. The germline CDR1 and CDR2 sequences are LNHDA and SQIVND (reference sequence). The CDR3 has 16 residues. For the CDR3, the DNA is TGTGCCAGTGGGGCGGGATGGGGCCGCGGCACAGATACGCAGTATTTT. Amino acids: CASGAGWGRGTDTQYF.